The 10 T cell receptor beta chains listed next were all sequenced from one sample in a study of cytomegalovirus exposure and HLA in healthy donors. PCR used 60 Vbeta primers and 13 Jbeta primers. Measured with immunoSEQ multiplex PCR; TCRdb has only the in-frame clones, and not every one. The table lists some 160,000 clones, around 80% of them singletons. The sample taken for sequencing was PBMCs. The receptors shown here come from a man aged 18 to 30 in good health and CMV-seronegative.

This rearrangement joins TRBV19 to TRBJ1-2; 7 nucleotides line up with TRBD1. V shed 8 bases and J 5 bases; nucleotides not matched to a gene: 14. CDR3 length: 15 residues. From germline, CDR1 is LNHDA and CDR2 SQIVND (reference sequence). CDR3 protein: CASRFPSGTVYGYTF. CDR3 nucleotides: TGTGCCAGTCGATTCCCCTCCGGGACAGTGTATGGCTACACCTTC.

The chain couples TRBV30 to TRBJ1-5; D is uncertain. This CDR3 has 15 amino acids. Trimming shortened V by 2 bases and J by 2 bases, and 13 bases separated the two germline ends. Germline V gene data show CDR1 as GTSNPN and CDR2 as SVGIG (reference sequence). DNA for the CDR3: TGTGCCTGGAGTTTCGGGGTCGGAGGCAATCAGCCCCAGCATTTT. This codes for CAWSFGVGGNQPQHF.

V and J are TRBV6-5 and TRBJ1-4; D is unresolved. Trimming took off 0 bases at V and 5 bases at J, with 7 bases between the two ends. The CDR3 totals 14 residues. From germline, CDR1 is MNHEY and CDR2 SVGAGI. In nucleotides, the CDR3 is TGTGCCAGCAGTTACTCGACCGGGAATGAAAAACTGTTTTTT. This codes for CASSYSTGNEKLFF.

The chain recombines TRBV4-3 with TRBJ2-7; TRBD2 matches 10 bases. With V trimmed by 1 base and J by 3 bases, 3 bases remained unmatched. Germline lookup yields CDR1 LGHNA and CDR2 YSLEER. The CDR3 contains 15 residues. CDR3 DNA sequence: TGCGCCAGCAGCCAAGCACTAGCGGGGCTCTACGAGCAGTACTTC. Protein: CASSQALAGLYEQYF.

V usage is TRBV14 and J usage is TRBJ1-6, with D possibly being TRBD1 (5 bases). CDR3 length: 14 amino acids. CDR1 and CDR2 from the germline V gene are SGHDN and FVKESK. V lost 1 base and J lost 7, with 8 bases in between. CDR3 sequence: CASSQGGPNSPLHF. In DNA form, the CDR3 reads TGTGCCAGCAGCCAAGGGGGCCCGAATTCACCCCTCCACTTT. The full variable domain, rest sourced from reference TRBV14 and TRBJ1-6, is EAGVTQFPSHSVIEKGQTVTLRCDPISGHDNLYWYRRVMGKEIKFLLHFVKESKQDESGMPNNRFLAERTGGTYSTLKVQPAELEDSGVYFCASSQGGPNSPLHFGNGTRLTVT.

The chain is built from TRBV2 and TRBJ2-1; D remains unclear. The CDR3 covers 13 residues. CDR1 is SNHLY, CDR2 FYNNEI, per germline. V lost 1 base and J 15 bases, leaving 16 bases between the germline ends. The CDR3 loop reads CASSEGSSAILFF. The CDR3, as DNA: TGTGCCAGCAGTGAAGGAAGCTCTGCAATCCTGTTCTTC.

J is TRBJ2-5 and V is TRBV27; 11 nucleotides align to TRBD2. CDR3 size: 16 residues. With 5 bases clipped from V and 0 bases from J, the junction kept 5 bases outside the gene matches. The germline gives CDR1 MNHEY, CDR2 SMNVEV (reference sequence). CDR3 loop: CASSLRLAGYQETQYF. The DNA of the CDR3 is TGTGCCAGCAGTCTCCGACTAGCGGGGTACCAAGAGACCCAGTACTTC.

The chain uses TRBV11-2 and TRBJ2-3; D uncertain. The CDR3 contains 15 residues. The ends were cut back, 7 bases at V and 3 bases at J, with 17 bases in the middle. Germline loops: CDR1 SGHAT, CDR2 FQNNGV. In DNA form, the CDR3 reads TGTGCCAGCACCCCCAGTTTTGGAGCGACAGATACGCAGTATTTT. It yields the protein CASTPSFGATDTQYF.

The V gene is TRBV27, the J gene TRBJ2-7; no reliable D call. Germline lookup yields CDR1 MNHEY and CDR2 SMNVEV (reference sequence). The CDR3 has 15 amino acids. Trimming pared 0 bases from V and 0 bases from J, leaving 9 bases between. The CDR3 bases are TGTGCCAGCAGTTTATCGGGCTTCAGCTCCTACGAGCAGTACTTC. This encodes CASSLSGFSSYEQYF.

The chain has TRBV11-2 and TRBJ2-1; D gene uncertain. The CDR3 is 12 residues long. Germline V gene lookup returns CDR1 SGHAT and CDR2 FQNNGV. V lost 2 bases to trimming and J lost 6 bases, with 5 bases between them. The CDR3 is CASSLLSNEQFF. The CDR3 coding sequence is TGTGCCAGCAGCTTATTGAGCAATGAGCAGTTCTTC. The entire variable domain, with the rest obtained from reference TRBV11-2 and TRBJ2-1, is as follows: EAGVAQSPRYKIIEKRQSVAFWCNPISGHATLYWYQQILGQGPKLLIQFQNNGVVDDSQLPKDRFSAERLKGVDSTLKIQPAKLEDSAVYLCASSLLSNEQFFGPGTRLTVL.